This is a list of T cell receptor beta chains from one sample in a study of cytomegalovirus exposure and HLA in healthy donors. Sequenced by immunoSEQ multiplex PCR; TCRdb stores in-frame clones only, minus some. The sample yields about 160,000 clones, around 80% seen once. The sequenced sample was PBMCs. These TCRs come from a man aged 40-55 years in good health and CMV-seronegative. The CDR3 runs from the conserved cysteine through the conserved F or W. Fields, in order: clone size, V gene, J gene, D gene, CDR3 DNA, CDR3 protein. The D gene is left open where the match is weak. The size entry is marked missing in some rows and otherwise reads once, few, many or a size class.

>-|TRBV7-9|TRBJ2-7|-
TGTGCCAGCAGCTTAGCGCAGGAACCCTACGAGCAGTACTTC
CASSLAQEPYEQYF
>-|TRBV5-1|TRBJ2-2|TRBD2
TGCGCCAGCAGCGGAACTAGCGGGGGACCCGGGGAGCTGTTTTTT
CASSGTSGGPGELFF
>-|TRBV27|TRBJ2-6|-
TGTGCCAGCAGGCGAGATCAGGGGGGAACTCCTGTTGGGGCCAACGTCCTGACTTTC
CASRRDQGGTPVGANVLTF
>once|TRBV18|TRBJ2-3|-
TGTGCCAGCTCACCAGGGGTGGGAGTCACAGATACGCAGTATTTT
CASSPGVGVTDTQYF
>once|TRBV21-1|TRBJ1-4|-
TGTGCCAGCAGCAAACAGGGGGCTAATGAAAAACTGTTTTTT
CASSKQGANEKLFF
>once|TRBV27|TRBJ1-3|-
TGTGCCAGCAACCTCAGAGAGCGAAACTACGGAAACACCATATATTTT
CASNLRERNYGNTIYF
>-|TRBV9|TRBJ2-7|-
TGTGCCAGCAGCCCTCGGGAGCCCTCCTACGAGCAGTACTTC
CASSPREPSYEQYF
>-|TRBV6-4|TRBJ2-2|-
TGTGCCAGCAGTGCGATGGCTAACACCGGGGAGCTGTTTTTT
CASSAMANTGELFF
>few|TRBV2|TRBJ1-2|-
TGTGCCAGCAGTGCTTTGACTTTAAACTATGGCTACACCTTC
CASSALTLNYGYTF
>-|TRBV11-3|TRBJ2-7|-
TGTGCCAGCAGCTTAGGAGGGCGGGACAGTCAGCAGTACTTC
CASSLGGRDSQQYF
>-|TRBV11-1|TRBJ2-1|-
TGTGCCAGCAGCTTAGCTCCGGGATACAATGAGCAGTTCTTC
CASSLAPGYNEQFF
>-|TRBV10-3|TRBJ2-5|TRBD2
TGTGCCATCAGTTACGGGACTAGCGGGAGAGAGACCCAGTACTTC
CAISYGTSGRETQYF
>-|TRBV11-2|TRBJ2-3|-
TGTGCCAGCACCCCCCGCACGGTCCTACTCACAGATACGCAGTATTTT
CASTPRTVLLTDTQYF
>-|TRBV5-1|TRBJ2-3|-
TGCGCCAGCTCAGGGTTGAGGAGCACAGATACGCAGTATTTT
CASSGLRSTDTQYF
>-|TRBV10-3|TRBJ2-2|TRBD2
TGTGCCATCAGTGCCTCGGATAGCGGGAGAAGAAGCACCGGGGAGCTGTTTTTT
CAISASDSGRRSTGELFF
>-|TRBV10-2|TRBJ2-1|TRBD2
TGCGCCAGCAGTGAGGCTAGCGGATACAATGAGCAGTTCTTC
CASSEASGYNEQFF
>-|TRBV10-3|TRBJ2-5|TRBD2
TGTGCCATCAGTGAGGAGACTAGCGGATCTGAGGAGACCCAGTACTTC
CAISEETSGSEETQYF
>-|TRBV15|TRBJ2-1|TRBD2
TGTGCCACCAGCGCCCGACTAGCGGGAGGGCGATCCTACAATGAGCAGTTCTTC
CATSARLAGGRSYNEQFF
>-|TRBV11-2|TRBJ2-1|-
TGTGCCAGCAGCTTAACTAGACATGAGCAGTTCTTC
CASSLTRHEQFF
>-|TRBV7-8|TRBJ2-7|-
TGTGCCAGCAGCTTGCGGGAAATCTACTCCTACGAGCAGTACTTC
CASSLREIYSYEQYF
>-|TRBV6-1|TRBJ2-7|TRBD2
TGTGCCAGCAGTGAAGGGCTAGCGGCTTCCTACGAGCAGTACTTC
CASSEGLAASYEQYF